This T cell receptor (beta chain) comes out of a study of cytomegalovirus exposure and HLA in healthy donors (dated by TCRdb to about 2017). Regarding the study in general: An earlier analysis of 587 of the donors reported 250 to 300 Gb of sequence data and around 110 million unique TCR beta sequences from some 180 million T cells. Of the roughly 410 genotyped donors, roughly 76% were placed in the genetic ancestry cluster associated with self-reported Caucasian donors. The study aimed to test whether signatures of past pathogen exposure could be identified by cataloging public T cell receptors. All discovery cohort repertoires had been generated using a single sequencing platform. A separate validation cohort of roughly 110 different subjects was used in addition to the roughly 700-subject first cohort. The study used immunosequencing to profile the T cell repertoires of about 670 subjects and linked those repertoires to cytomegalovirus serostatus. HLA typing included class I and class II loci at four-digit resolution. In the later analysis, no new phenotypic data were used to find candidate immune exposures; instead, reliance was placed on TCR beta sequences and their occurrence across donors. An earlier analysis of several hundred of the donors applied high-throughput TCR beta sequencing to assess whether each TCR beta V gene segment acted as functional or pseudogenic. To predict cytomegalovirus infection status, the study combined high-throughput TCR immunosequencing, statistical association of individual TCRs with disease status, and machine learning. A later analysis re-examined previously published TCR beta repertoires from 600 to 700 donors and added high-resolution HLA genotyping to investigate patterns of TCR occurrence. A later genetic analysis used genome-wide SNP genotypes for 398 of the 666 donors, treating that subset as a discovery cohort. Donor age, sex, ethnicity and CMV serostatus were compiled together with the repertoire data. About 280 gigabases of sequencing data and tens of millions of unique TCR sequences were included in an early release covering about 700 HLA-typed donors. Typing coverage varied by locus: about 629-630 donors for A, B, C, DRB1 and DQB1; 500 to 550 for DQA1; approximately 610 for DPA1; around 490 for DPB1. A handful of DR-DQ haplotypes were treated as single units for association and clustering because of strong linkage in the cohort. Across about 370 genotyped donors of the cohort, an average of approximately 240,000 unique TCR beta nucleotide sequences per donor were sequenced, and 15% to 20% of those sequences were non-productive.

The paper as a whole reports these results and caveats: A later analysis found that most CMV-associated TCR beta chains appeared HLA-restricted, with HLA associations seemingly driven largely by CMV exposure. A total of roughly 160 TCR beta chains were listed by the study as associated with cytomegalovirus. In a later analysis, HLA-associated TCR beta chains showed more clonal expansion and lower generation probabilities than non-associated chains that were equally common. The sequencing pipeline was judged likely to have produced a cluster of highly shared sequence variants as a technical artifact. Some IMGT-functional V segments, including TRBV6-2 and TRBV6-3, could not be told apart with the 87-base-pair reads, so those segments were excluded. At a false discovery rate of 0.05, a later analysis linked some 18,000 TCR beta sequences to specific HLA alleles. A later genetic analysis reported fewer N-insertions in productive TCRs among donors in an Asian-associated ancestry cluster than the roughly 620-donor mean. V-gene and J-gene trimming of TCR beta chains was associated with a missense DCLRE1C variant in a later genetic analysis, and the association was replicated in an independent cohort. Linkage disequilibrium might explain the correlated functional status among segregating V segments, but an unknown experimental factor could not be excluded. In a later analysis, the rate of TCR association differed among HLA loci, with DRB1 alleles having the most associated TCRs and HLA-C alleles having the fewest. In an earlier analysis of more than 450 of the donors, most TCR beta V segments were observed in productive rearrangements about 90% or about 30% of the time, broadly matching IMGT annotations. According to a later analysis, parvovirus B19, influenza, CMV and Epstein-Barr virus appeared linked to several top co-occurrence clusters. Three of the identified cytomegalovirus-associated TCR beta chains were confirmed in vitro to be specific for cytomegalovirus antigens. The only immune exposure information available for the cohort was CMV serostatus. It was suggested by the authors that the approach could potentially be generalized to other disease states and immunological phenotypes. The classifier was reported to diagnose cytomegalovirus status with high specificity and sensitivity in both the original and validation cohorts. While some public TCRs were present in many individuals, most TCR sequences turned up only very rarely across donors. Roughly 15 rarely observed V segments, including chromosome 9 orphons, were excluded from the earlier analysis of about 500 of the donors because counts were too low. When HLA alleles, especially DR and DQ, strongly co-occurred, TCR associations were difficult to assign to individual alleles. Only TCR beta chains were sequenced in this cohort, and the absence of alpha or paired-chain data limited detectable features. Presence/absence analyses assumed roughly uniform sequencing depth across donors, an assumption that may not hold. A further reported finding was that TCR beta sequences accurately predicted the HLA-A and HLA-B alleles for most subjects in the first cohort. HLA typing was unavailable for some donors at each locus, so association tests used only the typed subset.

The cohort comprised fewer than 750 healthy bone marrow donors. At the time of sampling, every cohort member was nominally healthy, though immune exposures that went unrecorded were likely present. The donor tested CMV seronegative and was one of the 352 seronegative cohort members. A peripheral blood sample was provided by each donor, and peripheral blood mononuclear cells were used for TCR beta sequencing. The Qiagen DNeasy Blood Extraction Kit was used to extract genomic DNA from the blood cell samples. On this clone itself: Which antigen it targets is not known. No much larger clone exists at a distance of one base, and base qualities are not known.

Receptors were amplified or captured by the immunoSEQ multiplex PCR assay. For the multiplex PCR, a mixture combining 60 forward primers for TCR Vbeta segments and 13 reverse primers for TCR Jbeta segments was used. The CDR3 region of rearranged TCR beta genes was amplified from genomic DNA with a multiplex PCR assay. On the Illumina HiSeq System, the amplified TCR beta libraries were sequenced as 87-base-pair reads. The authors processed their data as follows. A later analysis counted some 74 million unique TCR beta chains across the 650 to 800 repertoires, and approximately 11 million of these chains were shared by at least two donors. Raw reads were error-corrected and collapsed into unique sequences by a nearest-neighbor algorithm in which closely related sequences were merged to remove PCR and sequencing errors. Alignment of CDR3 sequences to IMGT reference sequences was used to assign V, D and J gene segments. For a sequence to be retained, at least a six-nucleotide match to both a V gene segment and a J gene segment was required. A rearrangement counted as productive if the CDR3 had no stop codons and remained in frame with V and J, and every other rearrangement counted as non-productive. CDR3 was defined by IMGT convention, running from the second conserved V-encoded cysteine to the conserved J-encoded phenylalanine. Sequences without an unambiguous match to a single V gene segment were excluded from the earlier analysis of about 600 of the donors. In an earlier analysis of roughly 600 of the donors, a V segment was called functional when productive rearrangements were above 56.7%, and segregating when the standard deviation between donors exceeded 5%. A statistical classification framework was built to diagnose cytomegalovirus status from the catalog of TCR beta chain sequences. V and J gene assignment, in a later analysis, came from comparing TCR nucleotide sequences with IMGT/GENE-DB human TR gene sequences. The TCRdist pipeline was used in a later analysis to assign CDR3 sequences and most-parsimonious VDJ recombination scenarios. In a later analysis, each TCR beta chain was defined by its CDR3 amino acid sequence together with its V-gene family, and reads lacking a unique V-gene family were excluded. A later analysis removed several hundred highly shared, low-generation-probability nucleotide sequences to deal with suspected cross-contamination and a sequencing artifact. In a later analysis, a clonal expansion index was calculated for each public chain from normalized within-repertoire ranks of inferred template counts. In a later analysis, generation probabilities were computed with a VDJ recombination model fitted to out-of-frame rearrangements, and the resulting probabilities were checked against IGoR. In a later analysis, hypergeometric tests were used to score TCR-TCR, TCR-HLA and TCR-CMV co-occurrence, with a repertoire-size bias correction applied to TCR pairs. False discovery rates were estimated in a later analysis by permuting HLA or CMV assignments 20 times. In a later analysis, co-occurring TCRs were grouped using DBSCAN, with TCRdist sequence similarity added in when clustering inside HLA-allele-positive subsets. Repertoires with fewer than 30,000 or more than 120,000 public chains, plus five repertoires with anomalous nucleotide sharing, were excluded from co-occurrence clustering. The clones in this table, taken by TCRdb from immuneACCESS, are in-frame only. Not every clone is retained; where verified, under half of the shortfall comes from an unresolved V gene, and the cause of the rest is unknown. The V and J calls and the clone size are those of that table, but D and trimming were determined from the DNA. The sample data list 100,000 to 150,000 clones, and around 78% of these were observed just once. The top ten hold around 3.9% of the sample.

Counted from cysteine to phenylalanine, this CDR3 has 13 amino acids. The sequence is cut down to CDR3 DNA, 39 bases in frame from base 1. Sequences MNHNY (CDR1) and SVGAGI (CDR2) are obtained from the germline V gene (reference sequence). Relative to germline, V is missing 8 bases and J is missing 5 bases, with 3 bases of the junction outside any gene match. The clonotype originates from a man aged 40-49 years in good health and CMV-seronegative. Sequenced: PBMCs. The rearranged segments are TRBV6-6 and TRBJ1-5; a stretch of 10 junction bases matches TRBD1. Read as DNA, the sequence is TGTGCCAGCCTTGGGACAGGGGATCAGCCCCAGCATTTT. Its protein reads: CASLGTGDQPQHF.